These 3 T cell receptor beta chains share one sample of origin, sequenced in a study of T cells after yellow fever vaccination. TCRdb re-called the 5' RACE reads through MiXCR, storing one row per CDR3 protein. Here the sample spans a few hundred thousand distinct CDR3 sequences, roughly 4% being singletons. This specimen was PBMCs, taken 5 days after the yellow fever booster vaccination. All receptors derive from a man between 18 and 35 years old who received the YFV17D yellow fever vaccine.

In its sample, this clonotype was seen once. The chain couples TRBV20-1 to TRBJ2-1; 7 nucleotides align to TRBD1. Germline V gives CDR1 DFQATT, CDR2 SNEGSKA (reference sequence). J was trimmed by 3 bases and V by 0 bases; bases with no gene match: 11. The CDR3 extends over 17 amino acids. The CDR3 region has the DNA TGCAGTGCTAGAGATGGGCGTGAGACAGGGTACTACAATGAGCAGTTCTTC. Its translation is CSARDGRETGYYNEQFF.

Ten or more counts support this clonotype. The DNA for the CDR3 is TGTGCCAGCAGACGAAGTTCTGAAGCTTTCTTT. As protein: CASRRSSEAFF. The rearrangement links TRBV7-2 to TRBJ1-1; the D is unclear. This CDR3 is 11 amino acids long. Trimming took off 6 bases at V and 6 bases at J, with 8 bases between the two ends. CDR1 and CDR2 from the germline V gene are SGHTA and FQGNSA.

This clonotype has at least ten counts. The CDR3 loop is CASSQPPDVLTF. The DNA of the CDR3 is TGTGCCAGCAGCCAGCCTCCCGACGTCCTGACTTTC. V and J are TRBV3-1 and TRBJ2-6, with no clear D. Trimming shortened V by 3 bases and J by 11 bases, and 8 bases separated the two germline ends. Per the germline V gene, CDR1 is LGHDT and CDR2 is YNNKEL (reference sequence). The CDR3 extends over 12 amino acids.